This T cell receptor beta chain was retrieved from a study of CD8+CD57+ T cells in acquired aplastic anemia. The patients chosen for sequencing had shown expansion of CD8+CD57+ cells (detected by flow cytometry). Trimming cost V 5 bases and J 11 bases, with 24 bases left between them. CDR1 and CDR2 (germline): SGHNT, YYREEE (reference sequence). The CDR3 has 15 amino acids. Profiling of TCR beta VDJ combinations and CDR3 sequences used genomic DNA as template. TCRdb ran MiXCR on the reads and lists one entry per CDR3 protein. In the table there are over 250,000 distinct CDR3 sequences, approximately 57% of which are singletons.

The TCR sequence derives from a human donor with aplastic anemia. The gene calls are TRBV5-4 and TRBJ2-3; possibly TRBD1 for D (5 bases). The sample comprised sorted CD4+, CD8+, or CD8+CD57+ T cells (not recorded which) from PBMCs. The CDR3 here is CASRLQVGSYNEQYF. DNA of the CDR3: TGTGCCAGCAGATTACAGGTTGGGTCCTACAATGAGCAGTATTTT.